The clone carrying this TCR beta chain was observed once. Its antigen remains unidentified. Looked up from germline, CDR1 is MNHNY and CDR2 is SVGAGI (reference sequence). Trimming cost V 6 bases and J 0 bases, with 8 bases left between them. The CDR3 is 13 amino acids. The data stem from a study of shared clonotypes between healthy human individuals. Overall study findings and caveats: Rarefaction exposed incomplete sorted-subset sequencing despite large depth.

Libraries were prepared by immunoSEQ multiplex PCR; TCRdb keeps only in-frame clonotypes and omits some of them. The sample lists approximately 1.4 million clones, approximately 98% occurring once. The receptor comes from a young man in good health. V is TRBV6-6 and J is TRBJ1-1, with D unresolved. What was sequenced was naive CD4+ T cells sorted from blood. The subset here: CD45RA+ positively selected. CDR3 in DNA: TGTGCCAGCAGAGTCAGCTTGAACACTGAAGCTTTCTTT. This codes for CASRVSLNTEAFF.